The clone carrying this TCR beta chain was detected ten times or more. What it recognizes is unknown. Samples each supplied about 600 ng of bulk tumor genomic DNA as template. Multiple widely separated biopsies were taken from each primary tumor at surgery. Patients with untreated, newly diagnosed non-small cell lung cancer underwent curative surgery. All donors had received a new diagnosis of non-small cell lung cancer and were undergoing surgery with curative intent. This sample was included in a study of immune heterogeneity within non-small cell lung tumors. Points from the study as a whole: With an R of approximately 0.34, local T-cell clonality correlated moderately but significantly with local tumor mutational burden. Comparison across individual patients showed largely distinct high-frequency T-cell receptor beta clonotypes.

Amplifying TCR beta CDR3 involved multiplex PCR carried out with 32 V and 13 J primers. TCRdb independently ran MiXCR on the multiplex PCR reads; one entry per CDR3 protein. The sample lists 10,000 to 15,000 distinct CDR3 sequences, roughly 22% occurring once. The clonotype originates from a man between 60 and 75 years old with non-small cell lung cancer. The sample consisted of lung tumor tissue.

Here the CDR3 reads CASSEGQASSYEQYF. CDR3 bases: TGCGCCAGCAGCGAAGGACAGGCGAGCTCCTACGAGCAGTACTTC. V usage is TRBV5-1 and J usage is TRBJ2-7, with TRBD1 matching 7 bases. CDR1 and CDR2 (germline): SGHRS, YFSETQ. The CDR3 is 15 residues long. V lost 4 bases, J lost 0 bases, and 7 bases stayed unmatched.